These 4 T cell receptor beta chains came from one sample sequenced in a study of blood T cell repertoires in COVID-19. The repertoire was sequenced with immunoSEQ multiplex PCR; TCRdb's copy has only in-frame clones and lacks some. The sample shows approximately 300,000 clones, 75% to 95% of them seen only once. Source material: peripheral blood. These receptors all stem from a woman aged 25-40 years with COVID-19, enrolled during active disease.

CDR3 loop: CASSPGTGHQPQHF. The CDR3 coding sequence is TGTGCCAGCAGCCCGGGGACAGGACATCAGCCCCAGCATTTT. The rearrangement joins TRBV7-2 to TRBJ1-5; 8 nucleotides line up with TRBD1. Germline trimming cut 5 bases from V and 5 bases from J; bases unmatched to any gene: 5. This CDR3 contains 14 residues. From germline, CDR1 is SGHTA and CDR2 FQGNSA. Looking up the rest from reference TRBV7-2 and TRBJ1-5 gives the full variable domain: GAGVSQSPSNKVTEKGKDVELRCDPISGHTALYWYRQSLGQGLEFLIYFQGNSAPDKSGLPSDRFSAERTGGSVSTLTIQRTQQEDSAVYLCASSPGTGHQPQHFGDGTRLSIL.

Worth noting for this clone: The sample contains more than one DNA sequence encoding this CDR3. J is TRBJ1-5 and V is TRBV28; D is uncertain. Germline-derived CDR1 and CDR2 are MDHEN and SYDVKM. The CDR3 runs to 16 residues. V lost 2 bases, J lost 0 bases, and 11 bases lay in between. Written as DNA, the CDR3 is TGTGCCAGCAGTTTAGGAACAGCAGATAGCAATCAGCCCCAGCATTTT. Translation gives CASSLGTADSNQPQHF.

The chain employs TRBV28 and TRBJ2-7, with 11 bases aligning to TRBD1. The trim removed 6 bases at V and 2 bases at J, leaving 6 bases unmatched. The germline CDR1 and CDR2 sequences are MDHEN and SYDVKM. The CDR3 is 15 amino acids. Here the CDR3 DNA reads TGTGCCAGCAGCCCGGGACAGGGGGTTCCCTACGAGCAGTACTTC. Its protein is CASSPGQGVPYEQYF.

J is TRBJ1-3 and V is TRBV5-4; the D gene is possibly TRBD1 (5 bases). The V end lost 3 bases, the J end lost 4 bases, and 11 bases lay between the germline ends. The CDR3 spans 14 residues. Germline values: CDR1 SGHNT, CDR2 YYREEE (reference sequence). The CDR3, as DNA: TGTGCCAGCAGCTCGCCGGGGGGGGGAAACACCATATATTTT. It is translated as CASSSPGGGNTIYF.